This T cell receptor beta chain was recovered during a study of blood T cell repertoires in COVID-19. Overall study context: Samples representing acute and convalescent COVID-19 were sourced from the United States, Italy and Spain. The analysed material was cDNA or gDNA that came from T cells, B-cell-depleted T cells, or PBMCs.

In the original workflow: Using reference gene primer amplification, nucleated cell counts were estimated. TCRdb's copy holds only in-frame clones and misses some; the assay was immunoSEQ multiplex PCR. V, J and clone size were drawn from that table, and D and trimming were deduced from the DNA. The repertoire holds tens of thousands of clones, with 82% as singletons. Trimming removed 3 bases from V and 5 bases from J, with 8 bases in between. CDR1 and CDR2 (germline): DFQATT, SNEGSKA (reference sequence). This CDR3 region has 12 residues. The receptor's source is a woman older than 75 with acute or convalescent COVID-19. Sequencing was performed on peripheral blood. V is TRBV20-1 and J is TRBJ2-1; D gene ambiguous. CDR3 region: CSASLADNEQFF. CDR3 nucleotide sequence: TGCAGTGCTAGTCTGGCCGACAATGAGCAGTTCTTC.